The entry below gives a single T cell receptor (beta chain) sequence along with its context. Its specific antigen is unknown. The sample holds no much larger clone one base away, and base qualities are not on file. This sample is drawn from a study of blood T cell repertoires in COVID-19 (dated by TCRdb to about 2020). About the investigation overall: Collaborator samples came from the United States, Italy and Spain and covered acute and convalescent phases of COVID-19. The material from the prospective study consisted of cDNA or gDNA derived from T cells, B-cell-depleted T cells, or PBMCs. The dataset comprised deeply sampled blood TCRbeta repertoires from subjects exposed to, actively infected with, or recovered from COVID-19. The repertoires were made available in a free public database intended to serve as a resource for research on the immune response to SARS-CoV-2. The samples were drawn from the first 160 participants of the ongoing ImmuneRACE study and from 1,254 subjects provided by 6 global collaborators. A de-identified subject ID, COVID-19 status, age in years and sex were almost always included in the sample metadata. Where available, HLA class I and class II types were obtained from metadata supplied by the sample provider rather than from assay-based typing. Beyond this particular receptor, the publication reports: How much clinical and demographic metadata was included differed by source and by participant, and the metadata was provided uncurated.

TCRbeta CDR3 regions were amplified from genomic DNA by means of the immunoSEQ Assay, a bias-controlled multiplex PCR. As for the original processing: Nucleated cell counts per sample were estimated from amplification of reference gene primers within the assay. Sequence reads were collapsed and filtered to measure the absolute abundance of every unique TCRbeta CDR3 rearrangement. For each sample, productive Simpson clonality was calculated as the square root of Simpson's diversity index over productive rearrangements. Held by TCRdb, this immuneACCESS table contains in-frame sequences only and omits some clones. Under half of the omission traces to an unresolved V gene where checked; the cause of the rest is unknown. D and trimming come from the DNA, and the V and J calls and clone size come from that table. The sample table lists just under 55,000 clones, more than 90% of them with a count of one. Of the sample, about 4% falls within the top ten clones.

Whole blood was collected in K2EDTA tubes by collaborating institutions according to the institutions' own protocols. Collaborator samples were shipped for TCRbeta analysis as frozen whole blood, isolated PBMCs, or DNA extracted from either sample type. CDR1 and CDR2 (LGHNA, YSLEER) derive from the germline V gene. V gives up 0 bases and J gives up 3 bases, and the segment between their germline ends measures 11 bases. The CDR3 has 15 amino acids, counting the end cysteine and phenylalanine. Only CDR3 DNA remains: 45 bases, in frame from the first base. The clonotype was recovered from a man in his forties or fifties with acute or convalescent COVID-19. The sample consisted of peripheral blood. The sequence links TRBV4-3 to TRBJ1-2, with the D gene not confidently named. The DNA sequence is TGCGCCAGCAGCCAAGATAAATGGCTTGACTATGGCTACACCTTC. It is translated as CASSQDKWLDYGYTF.